This T cell receptor (beta chain) was sequenced during a study of shared clonotypes between healthy human individuals. The data were produced by immunoSEQ multiplex PCR, yet TCRdb's version contains in-frame clones alone and is incomplete. The sample records about 1.5 million clones, approximately 98% being singletons. Trimming removed 4 bases from V and 13 bases from J, with 16 bases in between. The CDR3 is 13 residues long. From germline, CDR1 is SNHLY and CDR2 FYNNEI. In this sample, this clone turned up once. What was sequenced was naive CD4+ T cells sorted from blood. Noted subset: CD45RA+ positively selected. The rearrangement joins TRBV2 to TRBJ2-2; no definite D call. This clonotype was obtained from a man aged 25 to 40 in good health. CDR3 protein: CASSAERMWRLFF. CDR3 nucleotide sequence: TGTGCCAGCAGTGCAGAAAGGATGTGGCGGCTGTTTTTT.